Each of the 10 T cell receptor beta chains below was sequenced from the same sample in a study of beta chain features in type 1 diabetes. What was sequenced were expressed TCRB transcripts, since all of the isolated RNA had been reverse transcribed. Using immunoSEQ multiplex PCR, the repertoire was profiled, and TCRdb retains in-frame clones only, with some absent. The table lists about 930,000 clones, 17% of them singletons. Sequenced material: naive CD4+ T cells from blood. These receptors originate from a woman aged 18-35 years in good health.

There are a few counts of this clone. This chain uses TRBV29-1 with TRBJ1-2; TRBD1 aligns across 7 bases. Germline V gene data show CDR1 as SQVTM and CDR2 as ANQGSEA. J was trimmed by 10 bases and V by 7 bases; bases with no gene match: 12. The CDR3 has 12 residues. For the CDR3, the DNA is TGCAGCGCGAAACAAGACAGGGCGGACTACACCTTC. Its protein product is CSAKQDRADYTF.

V usage is TRBV29-1 and J usage is TRBJ2-1; no firm D call. Germline V gives CDR1 SQVTM, CDR2 ANQGSEA. CDR3 length: 12 residues. V lost 4 bases to trimming and J lost 5 bases, with 9 bases between them. CDR3 loop: CSVAQNNNEQFF. DNA of the CDR3: TGCAGCGTTGCGCAGAATAACAATGAGCAGTTCTTC.

This clone was seen a few times. Distinct nucleotide sequences in the sample also encode this CDR3. This chain joins TRBV28 and TRBJ2-7, with unresolved D. Per germline, CDR1 MDHEN and CDR2 SYDVKM. With 6 bases removed from V and 3 bases from J, the gap between germline ends came to 6 bases. CDR3 size: 11 residues. This CDR3 reads CASRQGYEQYF. CDR3 bases: TGTGCCAGCAGACAAGGCTACGAGCAGTACTTC.

Only a few counts were recorded for this clone. Here the CDR3 reads CAIKDYSSGEQYF. The DNA of the CDR3 is TGTGCCATCAAAGACTACTCCTCGGGCGAGCAGTACTTC. This chain uses TRBV10-3 with TRBJ2-5; D may be TRBD2 (5 bases). Near its end, the DNA agrees better with TRBJ2-7, so the J call may be wrong. The CDR3 contains 13 residues. In germline, CDR1 is ENHRY, CDR2 SYGVKD.

This rearrangement joins TRBV18 to TRBJ2-7; D is uncertain. The CDR3 contains 12 residues. Germline lookup yields CDR1 KGHSH and CDR2 LQKENI. The V end lost 3 bases, the J end lost 3 bases, and 6 bases lay between the germline ends. CDR3 in DNA: TGTGCCAGCTCACCTCGCGGCTACGAGCAGTACTTC. It translates to CASSPRGYEQYF.

Only a few counts were recorded for this clone. The chain combines TRBV7-8 with TRBJ2-3; D unclear. The CDR3 length is 15 residues. CDR1 and CDR2 from the germline V gene are SGHVS and FQNEAQ. Between the trimmed V and J ends, which lost 7 bases and 6 bases, there was a span of 20 bases. The CDR3 loop is CASIHLGRKMDTQYF. The CDR3 region has the DNA TGTGCCAGCATCCATCTCGGCAGGAAGATGGATACGCAGTATTTT.

The chain links TRBV7-3 to TRBJ2-1, with 7 nucleotides matching TRBD2. The junction had 10 bases not matched to a gene; V was cut back by 0 bases and J by 8 bases. This CDR3 is built from 16 residues. CDR1 is SGHTA, CDR2 FQGTGA, per germline. The CDR3 region is CASSLTGLRLGHEQFF. The CDR3 region has the DNA TGTGCCAGCAGCTTAACGGGACTACGTTTGGGGCATGAGCAGTTCTTC.

This chain uses TRBV9 with TRBJ2-2, with TRBD2 matching 8 bases. Germline CDR1 SGDLS, CDR2 YYNGEE. The CDR3 loop spans 16 amino acids. J gave up 6 bases and V 2 bases, and 9 bases lay outside the gene matches. CDR3 in amino acids: CASSVRLANYPGELFF. The CDR3 DNA reads as TGTGCCAGCAGCGTTAGACTAGCGAACTATCCCGGGGAGCTGTTTTTT.

This clone has more than one count but fewer than ten. The chain employs TRBV7-2 and TRBJ1-2; no definite D call. Deletions cut 2 bases from V and 2 bases from J, with 9 bases between. The CDR3 spans 14 residues. Germline V lookup: CDR1 SGHTA, CDR2 FQGNSA. DNA of the CDR3: TGTGCCAGCAGCTTATTCGGAGCCAACTATGGCTACACCTTC. Encoded protein: CASSLFGANYGYTF.

The rearrangement links TRBV7-2 to TRBJ1-5; D remains ambiguous. The germline V and J ends were trimmed by 5 bases and 4 bases, with 15 bases remaining between them. The CDR3 covers 15 residues. The germline gives CDR1 SGHTA, CDR2 FQGNSA. CDR3 sequence: CASSPGMGRNQPQHF. As DNA, the CDR3 is TGTGCCAGCAGCCCCGGTATGGGGAGAAATCAGCCCCAGCATTTT.